This T cell receptor beta chain is drawn from a study of T cells in women clearing cervical HPV infection. CDR3 length: 16 amino acids. V lost 6 bases and J 0 bases, leaving 16 bases between the germline ends. Germline CDR1 LNHDA, CDR2 SQIVND (reference sequence). Regarding this clone: The sequenced fragment ends 3 residues before the CDR3 boundary, so the rest is inferred from the germline J gene.

Assay used: immunoSEQ multiplex PCR; TCRdb lists only in-frame clones, some missing. The sample table sets out more than 45,000 clones. The receptor comes from a woman aged 18-70 years with a cervical HPV16 infection that either progressed to CIN3+ or cleared (not recorded which). The gene calls are TRBV19 and TRBJ2-3; perhaps TRBD1 as D (6 bases). The material sequenced was blood buffy coat. CDR3 DNA, as far as it was read: TGTGCCAGTAGCGAAACCGGGACAACTAGCACAGATACG. This encodes CASSETGTTSTDT. The entire CDR3 protein is CASSETGTTSTDTQYF.